This T cell receptor beta chain was obtained from a study of CD8 T cells in ankylosing spondylitis. Only a few counts were recorded for this clonotype. Its antigen is unknown. TCRdb independently ran MiXCR on the 5' RACE reads; one entry per CDR3 protein. The top ten clones hold around 0.51% of a sample with around 770,000 distinct CDR3 sequences, 12% of them seen once. CDR3 length: 17 amino acids. Trimming shortened V by 0 bases and J by 6 bases, and 18 bases separated the two germline ends. Germline V gives CDR1 MNHEY, CDR2 SVGAGI. General study results and limits: A motif of roughly eight highly homologous TCR beta variants was seen as apparently characteristic of ankylosing spondylitis blood.

This sequence joins TRBV6-5 and TRBJ1-5; D unresolved. The origin of this receptor is a male donor with ankylosing spondylitis. The sample taken for sequencing was blood, either unsorted or a sorted T cell fraction (not recorded which). The CDR3 DNA is TGTGCCAGCAGTTACTCGGGATCCCTCCAATCCGGTCAGCCCCAGCATTTT. It specifies CASSYSGSLQSGQPQHF.